One and the same sample provided the 21 T cell receptor beta chains below, sequenced in a study of cytomegalovirus exposure and HLA in healthy donors (dated by TCRdb to the late 2010s). Library construction relied on the immunoSEQ multiplex PCR assay. For the multiplex PCR, a mixture combining 60 forward primers for TCR Vbeta segments and 13 reverse primers for TCR Jbeta segments was used. Not all clones reach the TCRdb copy of this immuneACCESS table, which keeps in-frame sequences only. Checked studies attribute under half of the gap to unresolved V genes and leave the rest unexplained. Counted in this sample were roughly 98,000 clones; approximately 72% of them appeared once. Clones ranked in the top ten supply approximately 11% of the sample. Sequencing was performed on PBMCs. Receptor source: a man between 18 and 35 years old in good health and CMV-seropositive.

The rearrangement joins TRBV15 to TRBJ1-4, with D perhaps TRBD1 (5 bases). Germline V gives CDR1 LNHNV, CDR2 YYDKDF (reference sequence). Trimming took 8 bases from V and 6 from J, leaving 16 bases between them. This CDR3 contains 14 residues. The CDR3 DNA is TGTGCCACCCGGGGAGGGGTTGGCGATGAAAAACTGTTTTTT. Amino acid sequence: CATRGGVGDEKLFF.

The V gene is TRBV28, the J gene TRBJ1-1, with D possibly matching TRBD1 (6 bases). Germline lookup yields CDR1 MDHEN and CDR2 SYDVKM. The CDR3 is made up of 16 amino acids. The V gene lost 6 bases and the J gene lost 0 bases, with 17 bases spanning the gap. CDR3 sequence: CASRRPLGQMNTEAFF. The CDR3 DNA reads TGTGCCAGCAGAAGGCCTCTAGGACAGATGAACACTGAAGCTTTCTTT.

CDR3 coding DNA: TGCGCCAGCAGCCTTTGGACAGGGCCCAACACTGAAGCTTTCTTT. The encoded protein is CASSLWTGPNTEAFF. This chain joins TRBV5-1 and TRBJ1-1; TRBD1 agrees at 8 bases. Trimming removed 4 bases from V and 2 bases from J; junction bases left unmatched: 7. This CDR3 region has 15 residues. Germline lookup yields CDR1 SGHRS and CDR2 YFSETQ. The whole variable domain, filled in from reference TRBV5-1 and TRBJ1-1, reads KAGVTQTPRYLIKTRGQQVTLSCSPISGHRSVSWYQQTPGQGLQFLFEYFSETQRNKGNFPGRFSGRQFSNSRSEMNVSTLELGDSALYLCASSLWTGPNTEAFFGQGTRLTVV.

The genes are TRBV28 and TRBJ1-4; D is perhaps TRBD1 (6 bases). CDR1 is MDHEN, CDR2 SYDVKM, per germline. Between the trimmed V and J ends, which lost 5 bases and 5 bases, there was a span of 18 bases. This CDR3 has 16 residues. CDR3 DNA: TGTGCCAGCAGTCCTCGGACAGACTGGGGGAATGAAAAACTGTTTTTT. Its translation is CASSPRTDWGNEKLFF.

The CDR3 sequence: CASSLGDRGHGEQFF. The CDR3 DNA is TGTGCCAGCAGCTTAGGGGACAGGGGCCACGGTGAGCAGTTCTTC. V gene TRBV7-9 combines with J gene TRBJ2-1, with TRBD1 matching 10 bases. The CDR3 is 15 residues long. The junction had 6 bases not matched to a gene; V was cut back by 1 base and J by 9 bases. CDR1 and CDR2 from the germline V gene are SEHNR and FQNEAQ (reference sequence).

The V and J genes are TRBV7-9 and TRBJ1-2; 10 nucleotides agree with TRBD1. Germline CDR1 SEHNR, CDR2 FQNEAQ (reference sequence). Germline trimming cut 4 bases from V and 8 bases from J; bases unmatched to any gene: 16. The CDR3 is 17 residues long. Here the CDR3 DNA reads TGTGCCAGCAGCTCCATAACCGTAGACAGGGGGCGTCCCGGCTACACCTTC. This gives the protein CASSSITVDRGRPGYTF.

This clone has only a few counts. V is TRBV11-2 and J is TRBJ2-5; 11 bases line up with TRBD2. The CDR3 length is 17 residues. Germline-derived CDR1 and CDR2 are SGHAT and FQNNGV. The V segment lost 1 base and the J segment 4 bases; nucleotides outside the gene matches: 8. Here the CDR3 reads CASSLGLAGGGRETQYF. As DNA, the CDR3 is TGTGCCAGCAGCTTAGGGCTAGCGGGGGGAGGTAGAGAGACCCAGTACTTC.

V is TRBV9 and J is TRBJ2-2; possible D gene TRBD1, 5 bases. Germline CDR1 and CDR2: SGDLS and YYNGEE. The CDR3 loop spans 16 amino acids. V was trimmed by 0 bases and J by 3 bases, leaving 12 bases between them. Here the CDR3 reads CASSVAVGRDTGELFF. For the CDR3, the DNA is TGTGCCAGCAGCGTAGCGGTGGGGCGCGACACCGGGGAGCTGTTTTTT.

The chain employs TRBV6-5 and TRBJ2-2; D is perhaps TRBD2 (5 bases). Germline V gives CDR1 MNHEY, CDR2 SVGAGI. Between the trimmed V and J ends, which lost 2 bases and 6 bases, there was a span of 16 bases. The CDR3 totals 16 residues. This CDR3 reads CASSYPSDPGAGELFF. CDR3 nucleotide sequence: TGTGCCAGCAGTTACCCCTCTGATCCCGGGGCCGGGGAGCTGTTTTTT.

This clone is a singleton in its sample. The genes are TRBV10-3 and TRBJ2-7; TRBD1 matches at 9 bases. The junction had 3 bases not matched to a gene; V was cut back by 2 bases and J by 4 bases. Germline CDR1 ENHRY, CDR2 SYGVKD. CDR3 length: 14 amino acids. CDR3 amino acids: CAISEPGTGYEQYF. The CDR3, as DNA: TGTGCCATCAGTGAGCCTGGGACAGGGTACGAGCAGTACTTC.

The chain has TRBV27 and TRBJ1-1, with TRBD1 matching 11 bases. V was clipped by 6 bases and J by 6 bases; unmatched bases: 6. Germline assignment: CDR1 MNHEY and CDR2 SMNVEV (reference sequence). The CDR3 length is 14 residues. CDR3 region: CASSGQGAISEAFF. The CDR3 region has the DNA TGTGCCAGCAGCGGACAGGGGGCGATCTCTGAAGCTTTCTTT.

This chain links TRBV27 with TRBJ1-5, with D unclear. The CDR3 is made up of 13 amino acids. CDR1 is MNHEY, CDR2 SMNVEV, per germline (reference sequence). V was trimmed by 2 bases and J by 5 bases, leaving 7 bases between them. CDR3 sequence: CASSLAAHQPQHF. CDR3 sequence (DNA): TGTGCCAGCAGTTTAGCGGCGCATCAGCCCCAGCATTTT.

The chain employs TRBV30 and TRBJ2-7; the match to TRBD2 covers 7 bases. The CDR3 runs 14 residues. Trimming removed 0 bases from V and 0 bases from J; junction bases left unmatched: 2. Per the germline V gene, CDR1 is GTSNPN and CDR2 is SVGIG (reference sequence). For the CDR3, the DNA is TGTGCCTGGAGTGTGGGAGGGAGCTCCTACGAGCAGTACTTC. It codes for CAWSVGGSSYEQYF.

V gene TRBV14 combines with J gene TRBJ2-1; 8 positions match TRBD2. With 4 bases clipped from V and 4 bases from J, the junction kept 6 bases outside the gene matches. The CDR3 is 15 residues long. The germline V gene encodes CDR1 SGHDN and CDR2 FVKESK. The CDR3 is CASSLIAGSYNEQFF. The CDR3 DNA reads TGTGCCAGCAGCCTAATAGCGGGGTCTTACAATGAGCAGTTCTTC.

There are a few counts of this clone. The V and J genes are TRBV28 and TRBJ2-7, with 8 nucleotides matching TRBD2. The CDR3 runs 17 residues. J lost 0 bases, V lost 5 bases, and 12 bases had no gene match. Germline V gene data show CDR1 as MDHEN and CDR2 as SYDVKM. This CDR3 reads CASSTMGSGKSSYEQYF. The CDR3 nucleotides read TGTGCCAGCAGTACTATGGGTAGCGGGAAGAGCTCCTACGAGCAGTACTTC. Full variable domain (missing parts from reference TRBV28 and TRBJ2-7): DVKVTQSSRYLVKRTGEKVFLECVQDMDHENMFWYRQDPGLGLRLIYFSYDVKMKEKGDIPEGYSVSREKKERFSLILESASTNQTSMYLCASSTMGSGKSSYEQYFGPGTRLTVT.

The CDR3: CAWSWGTPRRNEQFF. The CDR3 nucleotides read TGTGCCTGGAGTTGGGGGACTCCTCGAAGGAATGAGCAGTTCTTC. This chain uses TRBV30 with TRBJ2-1; D perhaps matches TRBD2 (6 bases). Germline V gives CDR1 GTSNPN, CDR2 SVGIG (reference sequence). V dropped 2 bases and J dropped 7 bases, with 18 bases sitting between them. This CDR3 comprises 15 residues.

The rearrangement links TRBV5-1 to TRBJ2-7, with TRBD1 identical over 8 bases. Trimming removed 2 bases from V and 2 bases from J; junction bases left unmatched: 3. The germline V gene has CDR1 SGHRS and CDR2 YFSETQ. The CDR3 contains 14 residues. The CDR3 loop reads CASSLPDRAYEQYF. DNA of the CDR3: TGCGCCAGCAGCTTACCGGACAGGGCCTACGAGCAGTACTTC.

V and J are TRBV5-6 and TRBJ1-1; the match to TRBD1 covers 9 bases. Germline CDR1 and CDR2: SGHDT and YYEEEE. This CDR3 contains 14 residues. Unmatched junction bases numbered 4, after V lost 5 bases and J lost 2 bases. DNA for the CDR3: TGTGCCAGCAGACTTACAGGGGGCAACACTGAAGCTTTCTTT. Protein: CASRLTGGNTEAFF.

V usage is TRBV7-9 and J usage is TRBJ2-3; D perhaps matches TRBD1 (6 bases). CDR3 size: 12 residues. Per germline, CDR1 SEHNR and CDR2 FQNEAQ (reference sequence). The V gene lost 5 bases and the J gene lost 6 bases, with 9 bases spanning the gap. CDR3 nucleotides: TGTGCCAGCAGCCGGACAGAGGATACGCAGTATTTT. It specifies CASSRTEDTQYF.

There are a few counts of this clone. This chain uses TRBV25-1 with TRBJ2-5; D may be TRBD1 (5 bases). The end of the DNA aligns better with TRBJ2-7, so the J call may be wrong. There are 13 residues in the CDR3. The germline gives CDR1 MGHDK, CDR2 SYGVNS. This CDR3 is CASSGTQSYEQYF. The CDR3 DNA reads as TGTGCCAGCAGTGGGACACAATCCTACGAGCAGTACTTC.

Notes on this clone: Compared with germline, one end of the junction differs, possibly owing to a read error. The V and J genes are TRBV2 and TRBJ1-4, with TRBD1 matching 9 bases. CDR3 length: 12 residues. Germline V gene data show CDR1 as SNHLY and CDR2 as FYNNEI. Here the CDR3 reads CASSESGDRAIF. CDR3 in DNA: TGTGCCAGCAGTGAATCGGGGGACAGGGCCATTTTT.